The T cell receptor (beta chain) described here comes from a study of Ad26.COV2.S vaccination and SARS-CoV-2 variants. The protocol was immunoSEQ multiplex PCR, while the TCRdb copy is restricted to in-frame clones and leaves out a portion. The repertoire holds 350,000 to 400,000 clones, with roughly nine tenths as singletons. Study-wide results and limits: Measurements of TCR breadth and depth may have given underestimates of the total T cell responses. Individuals receiving vaccine had higher spike-specific TCR breadth than placebo recipients did.

As to this clone: Its antigen is as yet unknown.

Treatment indicated: around 19 received Ad26.COV2.S at low or high dose, single or two shots; about 5 received placebo; per-sample allocation not given. After the first vaccine or placebo injection, samples were drawn on day 63. V was trimmed by 0 bases and J by 6 bases, leaving 12 bases between them. In germline, CDR1 is SGHVS, CDR2 FNYEAQ. The CDR3 has 15 amino acids. The sequence was collected from a person between 18 and 60 years old who received the Ad26.COV2.S COVID-19 vaccine or a placebo. This chain uses TRBV7-6 with TRBJ2-1; D is perhaps TRBD1 (5 bases). The sample in question was peripheral blood, obtained in a trial of Ad26.COV2.S vaccine versus placebo. The CDR3 region is CASSLAQGRVNEQFF. In nucleotides, the CDR3 is TGTGCCAGCAGCTTAGCCCAGGGAAGGGTCAATGAGCAGTTCTTC.